This T cell receptor beta chain was sequenced during a study of sequential checkpoint blockade in melanoma. Across the study: Randomization was 1:1 between first-line nivolumab→ipilimumab and ipilimumab→nivolumab. Both treatment sequences were followed by maintenance nivolumab.

As to treatment: randomized to nivolumab then ipilimumab (arm A) or the reverse (arm B). No patient had prior DNA-damaging chemotherapy. Sorted cells were live CD3+CD8+, lacking CD19 and CD56, from PBMCs. The method was immunoSEQ multiplex PCR; TCRdb's version includes in-frame clones alone and lacks a portion of them. The sample lists about 13,000 clones; approximately 82% were seen once. The clonotype was recovered from a human donor with melanoma. The source material was CD8+ T cells sorted from blood (inferred from file names), sampled from a patient given nivolumab and ipilimumab in sequence.

CDR3 residues: CASSLSQRGAFSGETQYF. Here the CDR3 DNA reads TGTGCCAGCAGTTTATCCCAGCGGGGGGCGTTTAGTGGAGAGACCCAGTACTTC. The chain combines TRBV27 with TRBJ2-5; 9 bases align to TRBD2. Looked up from germline, CDR1 is MNHEY and CDR2 is SMNVEV (reference sequence). V lost 0 bases and J lost 4; bases outside the gene matches: 12. The CDR3 has 18 amino acids.